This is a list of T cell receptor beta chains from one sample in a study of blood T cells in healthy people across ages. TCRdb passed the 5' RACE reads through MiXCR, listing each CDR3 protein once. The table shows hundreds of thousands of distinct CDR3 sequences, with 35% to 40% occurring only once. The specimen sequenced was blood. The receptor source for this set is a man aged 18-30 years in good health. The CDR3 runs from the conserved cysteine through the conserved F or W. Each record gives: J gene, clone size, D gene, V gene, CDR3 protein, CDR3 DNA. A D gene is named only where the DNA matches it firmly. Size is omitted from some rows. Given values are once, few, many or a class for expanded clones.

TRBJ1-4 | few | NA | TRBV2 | CASWADLLNEKLFF | TGTGCCAGCTGGGCAGACTTATTAAATGAAAAACTGTTTTTT
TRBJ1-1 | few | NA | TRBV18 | CASSPEGDSTEAFF | TGTGCCAGCTCACCGGAGGGGGATAGCACTGAAGCTTTCTTT
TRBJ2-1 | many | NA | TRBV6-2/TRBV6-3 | CASSAGLFGEQFF | TGTGCCAGCAGTGCCGGACTTTTCGGTGAGCAGTTCTTC
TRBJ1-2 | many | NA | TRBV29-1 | CSTAQGHSYGYTF | TGCAGCACCGCACAGGGCCATTCCTATGGCTACACCTTC
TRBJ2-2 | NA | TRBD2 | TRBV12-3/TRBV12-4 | CASRLARTGELFF | TGTGCCAGCAGACTAGCGCGCACCGGGGAGCTGTTTTTT
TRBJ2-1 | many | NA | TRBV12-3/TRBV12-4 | CASSVEGNEQFF | TGTGCCAGCAGCGTGGAGGGAAATGAGCAGTTCTTC
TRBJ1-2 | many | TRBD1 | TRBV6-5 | CASSYGTGKVDGYTF | TGTGCCAGCAGTTACGGGACAGGGAAAGTAGATGGCTACACCTTC
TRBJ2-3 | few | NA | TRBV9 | CASSGEVSGLTDTQYF | TGTGCCAGCAGCGGAGAAGTTTCCGGGTTGACAGATACGCAGTATTTT
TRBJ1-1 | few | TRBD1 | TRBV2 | CATDQGEGSEAFF | TGTGCCACCGATCAGGGGGAAGGATCTGAAGCTTTCTTT
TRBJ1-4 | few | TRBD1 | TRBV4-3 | CASSQGRTGSEKLFF | TGCGCCAGCAGCCAAGGTCGGACAGGGAGTGAAAAACTGTTTTTT
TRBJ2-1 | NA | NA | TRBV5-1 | CASSLALAPSSYNEQFF | TGCGCCAGCAGCTTGGCCTTGGCTCCCAGCTCCTACAATGAGCAGTTCTTC
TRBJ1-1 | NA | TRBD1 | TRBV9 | CGSRYPHLLPWDRPTEAFF | TGCGGCAGCCGATACCCTCATCTACTGCCGTGGGACAGGCCCACTGAAGCTTTCTTT
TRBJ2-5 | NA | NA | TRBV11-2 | CASSLPGRYNEQYF | TGTGCCAGCAGCTTACCAGGCAGGTACAATGAGCAGTACTTC
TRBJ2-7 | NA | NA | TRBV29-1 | CSVGRGEYEQYF | TGCAGCGTTGGGAGGGGAGAGTACGAGCAGTACTTC
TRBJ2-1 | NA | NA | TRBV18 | CASSQDQGPYNEQFF | TGTGCCAGCTCTCAGGACCAGGGACCGTACAATGAGCAGTTCTTC
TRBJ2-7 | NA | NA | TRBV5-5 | CASSLRSGVYEQYF | TGTGCCAGCAGCTTACGTTCCGGAGTTTACGAGCAGTACTTC
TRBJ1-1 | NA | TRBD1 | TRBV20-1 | CSASARQGAVEAFF | TGCAGTGCTAGTGCGCGACAGGGGGCGGTTGAAGCTTTCTTT
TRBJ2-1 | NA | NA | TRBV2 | CASSDLSVLGNEQFF | TGTGCCAGCAGTGATCTCAGTGTCTTAGGTAATGAGCAGTTCTTC
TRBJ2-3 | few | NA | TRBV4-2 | CASSQEKGARGDTQYF | TGTGCCAGCAGCCAAGAGAAAGGGGCTAGGGGAGATACGCAGTATTTT
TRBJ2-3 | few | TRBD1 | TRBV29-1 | CSVEPDRGGGTDTQYF | TGCAGCGTTGAGCCTGACAGGGGTGGTGGCACAGATACGCAGTATTTT
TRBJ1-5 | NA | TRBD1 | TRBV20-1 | CSVTPRTGRANQPQHF | TGCAGTGTCACACCTAGGACAGGTCGGGCCAATCAGCCCCAGCATTTT